These T cell receptor beta chains were read from a single sample in a study of human T cells and chemical hapten exposure. MiXCR, applied by TCRdb to the RACE reads, yields one record per CDR3 protein. This table holds 95,000 to 150,000 distinct CDR3 sequences, roughly 12% found once. Sequenced here: whole blood, sampled in connection with sensitization to the hapten diphenylcyclopropenone (DPC). The receptors shown here come from a woman aged 45-65 years with alopecia areata. Some clones in this sample may be carry-over from other donors' samples. Both conserved end residues are part of each CDR3. D genes are given only for firm matches. Clone size is stated in some rows and not others, as once, few, many or a class when expanded.

d_gene	v_gene	j_gene	abundance	CDR3aa	CDR3nt
TRBD2	TRBV20-1	TRBJ2-3	many	CSAGEVAGGARDTQYF	TGCAGTGCCGGGGAGGTGGCGGGAGGTGCGCGGGATACGCAGTATTTT
NA	TRBV6-2/TRBV6-3	TRBJ2-6	once	CATKEHSGANVLTF	TGTGCCACCAAGGAGCACTCTGGGGCCAACGTCCTGACTTTC
NA	TRBV30	TRBJ1-5	NA	CAWSLGVASNQPQHF	TGTGCCTGGAGTCTAGGGGTGGCGAGCAATCAGCCCCAGCATTTT
NA	TRBV10-3	TRBJ2-3	NA	CAIREPGRSTDTQYF	TGTGCCATCAGAGAGCCGGGTAGGAGCACAGATACGCAGTATTTT
NA	TRBV29-1	TRBJ2-7	few	CSVERGTVGGEQYF	TGCAGCGTTGAAAGGGGGACAGTGGGGGGAGAGCAGTACTTC
TRBD1	TRBV2	TRBJ1-2	NA	CASTLGQRNGYTF	TGTGCCAGCACCTTGGGACAGAGGAATGGCTACACCTTC
TRBD2	TRBV18	TRBJ2-7	many	CASSPQAGGPEQYF	TGTGCCAGCTCACCACAGGCGGGGGGGCCCGAGCAGTACTTC
TRBD2	TRBV29-1	TRBJ2-7	few	CSVERDSGRLGYEQYF	TGCAGCGTTGAACGAGATAGCGGGAGGCTCGGCTACGAGCAGTACTTC
TRBD2	TRBV3-1	TRBJ2-3	NA	CASSPRASGGPSTDTQYF	TGTGCCAGCAGCCCCCGGGCTAGCGGGGGCCCTAGCACAGATACGCAGTATTTT
TRBD2	TRBV11-2	TRBJ2-2	NA	CASSVLTSGRAGTGELFF	TGTGCCAGCAGCGTCTTAACTAGCGGGAGGGCCGGCACCGGGGAGCTGTTTTTT
NA	TRBV20-1	TRBJ2-5	many	CSARDSRTAQETQYF	TGCAGTGCTAGAGATAGCCGGACAGCACAAGAGACCCAGTACTTC
TRBD2	TRBV4-2	TRBJ2-7	many	CASSQDPAGGLLGEQYF	TGTGCCAGCAGCCAAGATCCTGCGGGAGGCCTGCTGGGCGAGCAGTACTTC
NA	TRBV29-1	TRBJ1-2	NA	CSVEDQDYGYTF	TGCAGCGTTGAAGATCAGGATTATGGCTACACCTTC
TRBD2	TRBV29-1	TRBJ2-3	NA	CSVEASGGTDTQYF	TGCAGCGTTGAAGCTAGCGGGGGGACAGATACGCAGTATTTT
TRBD2	TRBV18	TRBJ2-4	few	CASSPETSGRPPLIQYF	TGTGCCAGCTCACCTGAGACTAGCGGGAGGCCGCCCCTGATTCAGTACTTC
TRBD2	TRBV12-3/TRBV12-4	TRBJ2-7	NA	CASSITSGESEQYF	TGTGCCAGCAGTATTACTAGCGGGGAATCCGAGCAGTACTTC
NA	TRBV2	TRBJ2-5	few	CASAGGFLQETQYF	TGTGCCAGTGCCGGGGGCTTCTTACAAGAGACCCAGTACTTC
TRBD1	TRBV12-3/TRBV12-4	TRBJ1-1	many	CASKPQGGNTEAFF	TGTGCCAGCAAACCACAGGGGGGGAACACTGAAGCTTTCTTT
TRBD1	TRBV5-1	TRBJ1-2	few	CASSLNPGQGGGYTF	TGCGCCAGCAGCTTAAACCCGGGACAGGGAGGCGGCTACACCTTC
NA	TRBV12-3/TRBV12-4	TRBJ1-2	NA	CASSSRDTQKDTF	TGTGCCAGCAGTTCCCGTGATACCCAGAAGGACACCTTC
NA	TRBV29-1	TRBJ2-2	few	CSVIQGTGELFF	TGCAGCGTTATACAAGGAACCGGGGAGCTGTTTTTT
NA	TRBV10-1	TRBJ2-5	few	CASSESAGRETQYF	TGCGCCAGCAGTGAGTCGGCAGGGAGGGAGACCCAGTACTTC
TRBD1	TRBV6-5	TRBJ1-5	many	CATGQGNQPQHF	TGTGCCACAGGACAGGGCAATCAGCCCCAGCATTTT
TRBD2	TRBV7-2	TRBJ2-3	NA	CASSYRLAASTDTQYF	TGTGCCAGCAGCTATAGACTAGCGGCTAGCACAGATACGCAGTATTTT
NA	TRBV27	TRBJ1-6	many	CASSLGGDSPLHF	TGTGCCAGCAGTTTGGGGGGGGACTCACCCCTCCACTTT
TRBD2	TRBV15	TRBJ2-6	few	CATSRDLGGRGSGANVLTF	TGTGCCACCAGCAGAGATCTCGGGGGGAGAGGCTCTGGGGCCAACGTCCTGACTTTC
TRBD2	TRBV29-1	TRBJ2-1	NA	CSVDPLLAGRGNEQFF	TGCAGCGTTGATCCCCTACTAGCGGGAAGGGGAAATGAGCAGTTCTTC
NA	TRBV2	TRBJ2-3	few	CASTDGVGQYF	TGTGCCAGCACTGACGGTGTGGGGCAGTATTTT
TRBD2	TRBV24-1	TRBJ2-1	NA	CATSDGGLAYEQFF	TGTGCCACCAGTGATGGGGGACTAGCGTATGAGCAGTTCTTC
NA	TRBV9	TRBJ1-2	NA	CASSVAKDSSNYGYTF	TGTGCCAGCAGCGTAGCGAAAGACAGTTCCAACTATGGCTACACCTTC
TRBD2	TRBV15	TRBJ2-3	NA	CATSRERTSGSVDTQYF	TGTGCCACCAGCAGAGAAAGGACTAGCGGGAGTGTAGATACGCAGTATTTT
TRBD2	TRBV6-1	TRBJ2-3	NA	CASSEVVLAGFTDTQYF	TGTGCCAGCAGTGAAGTCGTCCTAGCGGGGTTCACAGATACGCAGTATTTT
NA	TRBV20-1	TRBJ2-7	once	CSEAAGAQNYEQYF	TGCAGTGAAGCAGCGGGTGCACAGAACTACGAGCAGTACTTC
NA	TRBV7-6	TRBJ2-2	few	CASTNVLNTGELFF	TGTGCCAGCACCAATGTCCTCAACACCGGGGAGCTGTTTTTT
TRBD1	TRBV6-1	TRBJ1-1	few	CASGKGQGRAFF	TGTGCCAGCGGCAAAGGACAGGGGCGAGCTTTCTTT
TRBD1	TRBV7-2	TRBJ2-3	many	CASSPQTGGRADTQYF	TGTGCCAGCAGCCCCCAGACAGGGGGCCGGGCAGATACGCAGTATTTT
TRBD1	TRBV29-1	TRBJ1-2	few	CSVEGDRGVYGYTF	TGCAGCGTTGAAGGAGACAGGGGTGTCTATGGCTACACCTTC
TRBD2	TRBV7-9	TRBJ2-7	NA	CASSPTSGPYEQYF	TGTGCCAGCAGCCCTACTAGCGGGCCCTACGAGCAGTACTTC
TRBD1	TRBV5-1	TRBJ1-1	few	CASSYRQGPSVGAFF	TGCGCCAGCAGCTACCGACAGGGGCCCTCCGTAGGGGCTTTCTTT
NA	TRBV12-3/TRBV12-4	TRBJ1-1	few	CASSFVRGGTEAFF	TGTGCCAGCAGTTTTGTCCGGGGAGGTACTGAAGCTTTCTTT
TRBD1	TRBV12-3/TRBV12-4	TRBJ2-3	few	CASRRDRGLDTDTQYF	TGTGCCAGCAGACGGGACAGGGGGCTTGATACAGATACGCAGTATTTT
NA	TRBV12-3/TRBV12-4	TRBJ2-2	NA	CASSLLALTGELFF	TGTGCCAGCAGTTTACTAGCGTTGACCGGGGAGCTGTTTTTT
NA	TRBV29-1	TRBJ2-3	many	CTIRYQTDTQYF	TGCACCATTCGGTATCAGACAGATACGCAGTATTTT
NA	TRBV9	TRBJ1-1	few	CASSLGADPSTEAFF	TGTGCCAGCAGCCTGGGGGCGGACCCGAGCACTGAAGCTTTCTTT
TRBD2	TRBV7-2	TRBJ2-7	few	CASSLVGTSRSDEQYF	TGTGCCAGCAGCTTAGTGGGGACTAGTCGATCCGACGAGCAGTACTTC